This TCR beta chain derives from a study of OX40 agonist ivuxolimab in advanced cancers. Turning to the study itself: Eligibility rules accepted prior anti-PD-1, anti-PD-L1 or anti-CTLA-4 therapy, and around 43% had some.

Concerning this clone: Antigen unknown. Other DNA sequences in the sample encode the same CDR3.

Generated by immunoSEQ multiplex PCR, the TCRdb table keeps only in-frame clones and is missing some. The sample lists 90,000 to 100,000 clones, 75% to 90% occurring once. Study-level points and caveats: The study observed clonal expansion of CD4+ and CD8+ blood T cells by week 6 at 0.1 to 3.0 mg/kg.

Autoimmune disease history or systemic immunosuppression was exclusionary. Sampling of blood occurred at baseline, cycle 4 day 1, and cycle 7 day 1. Sequencing was performed on CD4+ or CD8+ T cells sorted from blood, taken in a trial of the OX40 agonist ivuxolimab. The source of this sequence is an adult with an advanced solid tumor such as melanoma, head and neck, liver or kidney cancer.

The CDR3 DNA follows: TGCGCCAGCAGCTTGCAGACAAACACTGAAGCTTTCTTT. Protein sequence: CASSLQTNTEAFF. The gene calls are TRBV5-1 and TRBJ1-1, with D uncertain. V lost 1 base to trimming and J lost 2 bases, with 6 bases between them. The CDR3 extends over 13 amino acids. CDR1 and CDR2 from the germline V gene are SGHRS and YFSETQ. Full variable domain (outside the CDR3, taken from reference TRBV5-1 and TRBJ1-1): KAGVTQTPRYLIKTRGQQVTLSCSPISGHRSVSWYQQTPGQGLQFLFEYFSETQRNKGNFPGRFSGRQFSNSRSEMNVSTLELGDSALYLCASSLQTNTEAFFGQGTRLTVV.